The rows below give T cell receptor beta chains drawn from one sample of a study of cytomegalovirus exposure and HLA in healthy donors. TCRdb's table, derived via immunoSEQ multiplex PCR, lists solely in-frame clones and lacks some. The table shows under 200,000 clones, with over 75% occurring only once. The sample consisted of PBMCs. These TCRs come from a woman aged 45-60 years in good health and CMV-seronegative. CDR3s include the opening cysteine and the closing phenylalanine or tryptophan. D genes are given only for firm matches. Only some rows state a clone size, as once, few, many or a class for expanded clones.

j_call: TRBJ2-2
clone_size: .
v_call: TRBV14
cdr3_length: 15
d_call: TRBD2
cdr3_nt: TGTGCCAGCAGCCAAGCCCTAGCGGGATCCGGGGAGCTGTTTTTT
cdr3_aa: CASSQALAGSGELFF

j_call: TRBJ2-5
clone_size: .
v_call: TRBV19
cdr3_length: 17
d_call: TRBD1
cdr3_nt: TGTGCCAGTAGTACCGGGGACAGGGGGCGGGTAGGAGAGACCCAGTACTTC
cdr3_aa: CASSTGDRGRVGETQYF

j_call: TRBJ1-1
clone_size: .
v_call: TRBV28
cdr3_length: 12
d_call: .
cdr3_nt: TGTGCCAGCAGTCCCCGCAACTTTGAAGCTTTCTTT
cdr3_aa: CASSPRNFEAFF

j_call: TRBJ1-5
clone_size: once
v_call: TRBV18
cdr3_length: 16
d_call: TRBD1
cdr3_nt: TGTGCCAGCTCACCACTCTCCACAGGGGATAATCAGCCCCAGCATTTT
cdr3_aa: CASSPLSTGDNQPQHF

j_call: TRBJ2-5
clone_size: .
v_call: TRBV29-1
cdr3_length: 15
d_call: .
cdr3_nt: TGCAGCGTTGAGTTTCGGGAGTTAGGGCAAGAGACCCAGTACTTC
cdr3_aa: CSVEFRELGQETQYF

j_call: TRBJ1-1
clone_size: .
v_call: TRBV28
cdr3_length: 20
d_call: TRBD1
cdr3_nt: TGTGCCAGCAGTTTCCCATCTCGGTTCCTACTGACAGGGGGTAACACTGAAGCTTTCTTT
cdr3_aa: CASSFPSRFLLTGGNTEAFF

j_call: TRBJ1-1
clone_size: .
v_call: TRBV11-3
cdr3_length: 17
d_call: TRBD1
cdr3_nt: TGTGCCAGCAGCTTCCCGACAGGGGGGACATTATCGACTGAAGCTTTCTTT
cdr3_aa: CASSFPTGGTLSTEAFF

j_call: TRBJ2-7
clone_size: .
v_call: TRBV6-5
cdr3_length: 14
d_call: .
cdr3_nt: TGTGCCAGTGGTATGAGGGGGGGAACTTACGAGCAGTACTTC
cdr3_aa: CASGMRGGTYEQYF

j_call: TRBJ2-7
clone_size: .
v_call: TRBV27
cdr3_length: 15
d_call: TRBD2
cdr3_nt: TGTGCCAGCAGGGGGACTAGCGGGAGCATCTACGAGCAGTACTTC
cdr3_aa: CASRGTSGSIYEQYF

j_call: TRBJ1-4
clone_size: .
v_call: TRBV28
cdr3_length: 13
d_call: TRBD1
cdr3_nt: TGTGCCAGCAGTTCCGGGACAGTAGAAAAACTGTTTTTT
cdr3_aa: CASSSGTVEKLFF

j_call: TRBJ2-7
clone_size: few
v_call: TRBV28
cdr3_length: 10
d_call: .
cdr3_nt: TGTGCCAGCAGCGGGAACGAGCAGTACTTC
cdr3_aa: CASSGNEQYF

j_call: TRBJ1-5
clone_size: .
v_call: TRBV27
cdr3_length: 15
d_call: TRBD1
cdr3_nt: TGTGCCAGCAGTTTGGACAGGGCGAGCAATCAGCCCCAGCATTTT
cdr3_aa: CASSLDRASNQPQHF

j_call: TRBJ2-7
clone_size: once
v_call: TRBV28
cdr3_length: 15
d_call: TRBD1
cdr3_nt: TGTGCCAGCAGCCTAGGCGGGACAGGGAACCACGAGCAGTACTTC
cdr3_aa: CASSLGGTGNHEQYF